This TCR beta chain was sequenced in a study of shared clonotypes between healthy human individuals. For the study at large: CD8 memory received one plate per donor, CD8 naive two, CD4 memory three and CD4 naive three. Study observations and caveats: All-four-donor shared clonotypes had higher generation probabilities than non-shared clonotypes did. Naive CD4 clonotypes were shared across several donors at roughly 5.3%.

Details on this clone: Its antigen is currently unknown.

Assay: immunoSEQ multiplex PCR; the TCRdb copy retains only in-frame clones and omits some. The sample contains 1,100,000 or so clones, around 82% of which appear only once. All donors were healthy HIV-negative adults lacking recent acute infections or vaccinations. This TCR derives from a man between 18 and 29 years old in good health. Some clones in this sample may be carry-over from other donors' samples. Sample: memory CD4+ T cells from PBMCs. Regarding subset: CD45RA-negative fraction.

The CDR3 nucleotides read TGTGCCAGCAGCGTAACACCGGGACAGGGGTATGAGCAGTTCTTC. Its translation is CASSVTPGQGYEQFF. J is TRBJ2-1 and V is TRBV9; TRBD1 agrees at 10 bases. The CDR3 is made up of 15 amino acids. V was clipped by 1 base and J by 8 bases; unmatched bases: 6. Per germline, CDR1 SGDLS and CDR2 YYNGEE.